A selection of T cell receptor beta chains follows, all from one sample in a study of glioma-infiltrating T cells. MiXCR was run by TCRdb on the multiplex PCR reads, yielding one entry per CDR3 protein. The top ten hold 44% of the sample, which has 93,000 or so distinct CDR3 sequences, around 31% seen once. Sequencing used glioma tissue, nonneoplastic brain tissue, or PBMCs (not recorded which). These TCRs come from a human donor with low-grade glioma or glioblastoma, undergoing nonglioma brain surgery, or in good health (not recorded which). Each CDR3 is given with its conserved first and last residue. D genes are given only for firm matches. The size entry is marked missing in some rows and otherwise reads once, few, many or a size class.

D | J | size | V | CDR3 | DNA
NA | TRBJ1-5 | NA | TRBV4-3 | CASSQEFRGNQPQHF | TGCGCCAGCAGCCAAGAGTTTAGGGGGAATCAGCCCCAGCATTTT
NA | TRBJ1-1 | many | TRBV12-3/TRBV12-4 | CASSLGAGNTEAFF | TGTGCCAGCAGTTTAGGTGCAGGGAACACTGAAGCTTTCTTT
NA | TRBJ2-5 | many | TRBV7-2 | CASSLGLGETQYF | TGTGCCAGCAGCTTAGGTTTGGGTGAGACCCAGTACTTC
TRBD1 | TRBJ1-2 | many | TRBV6-1 | CASSRDSKNYGYTF | TGTGCCAGCAGCCGGGACAGTAAAAACTATGGCTACACCTTC
NA | TRBJ1-1 | many | TRBV3-1 | CASSHQGVAFF | TGTGCCAGCAGCCACCAAGGGGTAGCTTTCTTT
NA | TRBJ2-4 | few | TRBV14 | CASSPYSNIQYF | TGTGCCAGCAGCCCCTATTCAAACATTCAGTACTTC
NA | TRBJ1-2 | NA | TRBV10-3 | CATDRGRDGYSF | TGTGCCACCGACCGGGGCAGGGACGGCTACAGCTTC
TRBD1 | TRBJ2-3 | few | TRBV20-1 | CSARDRTGAPDTQYF | TGCAGTGCTAGAGATCGTACAGGGGCGCCAGATACGCAGTATTTT
NA | TRBJ1-1 | many | TRBV7-2 | CASSLDFGATTEAFF | TGTGCCAGCAGCTTAGACTTCGGGGCCACCACTGAAGCTTTCTTT
NA | TRBJ1-2 | NA | TRBV12-3/TRBV12-4 | CASSSPGGAYYGYTF | TGTGCCAGCAGTTCGCCGGGGGGCGCATACTATGGCTACACCTTC
NA | TRBJ1-1 | many | TRBV20-1 | CSARRDTVLGAFF | TGCAGTGCTAGACGTGACACCGTCCTAGGAGCTTTCTTT
NA | TRBJ2-7 | few | TRBV14 | CASSQFRPYEQYF | TGTGCCAGCAGCCAGTTCAGGCCCTACGAGCAGTACTTC
NA | TRBJ1-5 | many | TRBV2 | CASSEEVHPNQPQHF | TGTGCCAGCAGTGAAGAAGTCCATCCTAATCAGCCCCAGCATTTT
TRBD1 | TRBJ2-1 | few | TRBV19 | CASSIGPGQGVNEQFF | TGTGCCAGTAGTATTGGACCGGGACAGGGGGTAAATGAGCAGTTCTTC
TRBD1 | TRBJ1-2 | NA | TRBV7-2 | CASSSPTGTNYGYTF | TGTGCCAGCAGCTCCCCGACAGGGACCAACTATGGCTACACCTTC
NA | TRBJ1-5 | NA | TRBV12-3/TRBV12-4 | CASSLAGGQSQHF | TGTGCCAGCAGTTTAGCCGGGGGGCAGTCCCAGCATTTT
NA | TRBJ1-3 | few | TRBV2 | CASSDWLRGNTIYF | TGTGCCAGCAGTGACTGGCTTCGGGGAAACACCATATATTTT
NA | TRBJ2-2 | few | TRBV3-1 | CASSQGLTGELFF | TGTGCCAGCAGCCAAGGGCTCACCGGGGAGCTGTTTTTT